The 25 T cell receptor beta chains below were found in one sample sequenced in a study of neurological immune-mediated disorders. MiXCR was run by TCRdb on the 5' RACE reads, yielding one entry per CDR3 protein. This sample has about 39,000 distinct CDR3 sequences; approximately 7.2% occur once, and the top ten carry approximately 5.3%. Input material: CD4+ T cells from blood. These receptors were collected from a man aged 50-59 years in good health.

This clonotype was detected many times. V gene TRBV6-5 combines with J gene TRBJ1-2, with 8 bases identical to TRBD1. J lost 6 bases, V lost 6 bases, and 6 bases had no gene match. CDR1 is MNHEY, CDR2 SVGAGI, per germline. The CDR3 is made up of 13 amino acids. The CDR3 DNA follows: TGTGCCAGCAGCAGACAGGGGATTGATGGCTACACCTTC. It encodes CASSRQGIDGYTF.

This clonotype occurred many times. This chain joins TRBV11-2 and TRBJ2-7; TRBD2 aligns across 7 bases. The germline CDR1 and CDR2 sequences are SGHAT and FQNNGV. V lost 1 base to trimming and J lost 3 bases; unmatched junction nucleotides: 9. The CDR3 length is 16 residues. The CDR3 region has the DNA TGTGCCAGCAGCTTAGTAGGTGGGAGGGCCTTCTACGAGCAGTACTTC. It codes for CASSLVGGRAFYEQYF.

This clonotype was counted at least ten times. V and J are TRBV27 and TRBJ2-1; 9 positions agree with TRBD2. After removal of 3 bases from V and 8 bases from J, the junction contained 2 bases not matched to a gene. The CDR3 has 13 amino acids. Germline V lookup: CDR1 MNHEY, CDR2 SMNVEV (reference sequence). CDR3: CASSFSGSDEQFF. As DNA, the CDR3 is TGTGCCAGCAGTTTTAGCGGGAGTGATGAGCAGTTCTTC.

This clonotype was detected ten times or more. The chain recombines TRBV4-3 with TRBJ2-3; TRBD2 agrees at 10 bases. V gave up 0 bases and J gave up 0 bases; unmatched junction bases: 15. CDR1 and CDR2 from the germline V gene are LGHNA and YSLEER. The CDR3 runs to 21 residues. The CDR3 coding sequence is TGCGCCAGCAGCCAAGAAGGCCCCGCCAGCGGGAGGGCCCCTAGCACAGATACGCAGTATTTT. Residues: CASSQEGPASGRAPSTDTQYF.

V gene TRBV10-3 combines with J gene TRBJ2-1, with TRBD2 matching over 10 bases. The germline V gene has CDR1 ENHRY and CDR2 SYGVKD. The V gene end was trimmed by 5 bases and the J gene end by 5 bases; junction bases not matched to a gene: 0. The CDR3 spans 13 residues. CDR3: CAISSGRDNEQFF. CDR3 nucleotide sequence: TGTGCCATCAGTAGCGGGAGGGACAATGAGCAGTTCTTC.

There are many counts of this clonotype. The gene calls are TRBV5-4 and TRBJ2-7, with TRBD1 identical over 12 bases. V gave up 3 bases and J gave up 7 bases; unmatched junction bases: 5. CDR3 length: 14 residues. CDR1 and CDR2 from the germline V gene are SGHNT and YYREEE (reference sequence). The CDR3 loop is CASSSPGQGAEQYF. CDR3 coding DNA: TGTGCCAGCAGCTCACCGGGACAGGGGGCTGAGCAGTACTTC. Together with reference TRBV5-4 and TRBJ2-7, the CDR3 gives the full variable domain: ETGVTQSPTHLIKTRGQQVTLRCSSQSGHNTVSWYQQALGQGPQFIFQYYREEENGRGNFPPRFSGLQFPNYSSELNVNALELDDSALYLCASSSPGQGAEQYFGPGTRLTVT.

This clonotype was counted at least ten times. This chain links TRBV14 with TRBJ2-1; the D gene is possibly TRBD2 (6 bases). The V end lost 6 bases, the J end lost 9 bases, and 15 bases lay between the germline ends. Germline V gene data show CDR1 as SGHDN and CDR2 as FVKESK. The CDR3 runs to 13 residues. In nucleotides, the CDR3 is TGTGCCAGCAGTCGGGGAGGCTTGGGTGAGCAGTTCTTC. Translation: CASSRGGLGEQFF.

This clonotype was observed a few times. This sequence joins TRBV4-1 and TRBJ1-4, with a weak D call TRBD1 (5 bases). CDR1 and CDR2 from the germline V gene are MGHRA and YSYEKL. Trimming took off 3 bases at V and 8 bases at J, with 16 bases between the two ends. CDR3 length: 15 amino acids. CDR3 in amino acids: CASSQDRQSREKLFF. The CDR3 DNA sequence: TGCGCCAGCAGCCAGGATAGACAGTCGCGGGAAAAACTGTTTTTT.

This clonotype was found many times. The chain recombines TRBV20-1 with TRBJ2-5; 8 bases map to TRBD1. Germline-derived CDR1 and CDR2 are DFQATT and SNEGSKA (reference sequence). Trimming took 0 bases from V and 7 from J; bases not matched to a gene: 13. The CDR3 spans 16 residues. CDR3 coding DNA: TGCAGTGCTAGAGATCTTTTGCAGGGGGCTTTCGGGACCCAGTACTTC. Residues: CSARDLLQGAFGTQYF.

This clonotype was seen many times. The V and J genes are TRBV29-1 and TRBJ1-1; the D is unclear. The CDR3 totals 13 residues. Germline CDR1 and CDR2: SQVTM and ANQGSEA. The V end lost 4 bases, the J end lost 0 bases, and 9 bases lay between the germline ends. For the CDR3, the DNA is TGCAGCGTTGTACGGTCGATGAACACTGAAGCTTTCTTT. Its translation is CSVVRSMNTEAFF.

This clonotype was seen ten or more times. The chain's CDR3 is CASSLNRVQETQYF. For the CDR3, the DNA is TGTGCCAGCAGCTTAAACAGGGTCCAAGAGACCCAGTACTTC. This chain joins TRBV7-2 and TRBJ2-5; TRBD1 might be the D (6 bases). The germline gives CDR1 SGHTA, CDR2 FQGNSA. This CDR3 has 14 residues. V lost 2 bases to trimming and J lost 1 base, with 8 bases between them.

This clonotype was observed at least ten times. The V call is TRBV28, the J call TRBJ1-1; unclear D gene. The CDR3 covers 15 residues. Germline V gene data show CDR1 as MDHEN and CDR2 as SYDVKM. V was clipped by 3 bases and J by 0 bases, with 11 bases between them. The CDR3 here is CASSLAGIMNTEAFF. The CDR3 DNA reads TGTGCCAGCAGTTTGGCAGGTATCATGAACACTGAAGCTTTCTTT.

In its sample, this clonotype was seen many times. This chain links TRBV20-1 with TRBJ1-2; unclear D gene. Per the germline V gene, CDR1 is DFQATT and CDR2 is SNEGSKA (reference sequence). This CDR3 is built from 12 residues. The ends were cut back, 3 bases at V and 8 bases at J, with 13 bases in the middle. CDR3 coding DNA: TGCAGTGCTAGTGCTGGTGTATCGGGCTACACCTTC. Translating gives CSASAGVSGYTF.

This clonotype appeared many times. This rearrangement joins TRBV5-1 to TRBJ1-2; 9 nucleotides match TRBD1. The CDR3 runs 14 residues. The germline V gene has CDR1 SGHRS and CDR2 YFSETQ. V lost 3 bases, J lost 6 bases, and 6 bases stayed unmatched. The CDR3 here is CASSSGQGLDGYTF. The CDR3 region has the DNA TGCGCCAGCAGCTCCGGACAGGGGTTAGATGGCTACACCTTC.

This clonotype was seen repeatedly, ten times or more. This chain links TRBV28 with TRBJ2-4; D might be TRBD2 (6 bases). The germline gives CDR1 MDHEN, CDR2 SYDVKM. Trimming took off 2 bases at V and 1 base at J, with 15 bases between the two ends. This CDR3 has 17 residues. The CDR3, as DNA: TGTGCCAGCAGTTTAAGGAGCTGGGGGAGGGCCAAAAACATTCAGTACTTC. Its protein product is CASSLRSWGRAKNIQYF.

This clonotype was recorded at least ten times. The CDR3 here is CASSTGTDYNSPLHF. For the CDR3, the DNA is TGTGCCAGCAGTACCGGGACAGACTATAATTCACCCCTCCACTTT. The chain carries TRBV5-4 and TRBJ1-6, with 7 bases matching TRBD1. J was trimmed by 3 bases and V by 5 bases; bases with no gene match: 5. The CDR3 covers 15 residues. Germline V gene sequence: CDR1 SGHNT, CDR2 YYREEE (reference sequence).

V is TRBV5-4 and J is TRBJ2-3; possible D gene TRBD2, 6 bases. Germline V gene sequence: CDR1 SGHNT, CDR2 YYREEE (reference sequence). The CDR3 sequence is 15 residues long. Trimming stripped 4 bases from V and 1 base from J, with 13 bases between. The CDR3 region has the DNA TGTGCCAGCAGCCGTGGGCGGGACGGCACAGATACGCAGTATTTT. Translated, it gives CASSRGRDGTDTQYF.

In its sample, this clonotype was seen many times. The genes are TRBV7-2 and TRBJ2-2; D perhaps matches TRBD2 (5 bases). Germline CDR1 reads SGHTA; CDR2 reads FQGNSA. The CDR3 totals 15 residues. V was clipped by 5 bases and J by 4 bases, with 14 bases between them. CDR3: CASSPRGPSTGELFF. CDR3 coding DNA: TGTGCCAGCAGCCCCCGAGGGCCGAGCACCGGGGAGCTGTTTTTT. Complete variable domain (other parts from reference TRBV7-2 and TRBJ2-2): GAGVSQSPSNKVTEKGKDVELRCDPISGHTALYWYRQSLGQGLEFLIYFQGNSAPDKSGLPSDRFSAERTGGSVSTLTIQRTQQEDSAVYLCASSPRGPSTGELFFGEGSRLTVL.

This clonotype was seen many times. V and J are TRBV15 and TRBJ2-1; D perhaps matches TRBD1 (5 bases). The germline CDR1 and CDR2 sequences are LNHNV and YYDKDF (reference sequence). The CDR3 loop spans 14 amino acids. V was clipped by 5 bases and J by 8 bases, with 16 bases between them. CDR3 residues: CATSRKQDRDEQFF. The CDR3 bases are TGTGCCACCAGCCGGAAACAGGATAGGGATGAGCAGTTCTTC.

This clonotype came up many times. V gene TRBV28 combines with J gene TRBJ2-7; TRBD1 agrees at 9 bases. Germline values: CDR1 MDHEN, CDR2 SYDVKM. This CDR3 is built from 14 residues. V shed 5 bases and J 6 bases; nucleotides not matched to a gene: 8. The CDR3 region is CASSKPGTGPEQYF. CDR3 sequence (DNA): TGTGCCAGCAGTAAACCCGGGACAGGGCCCGAGCAGTACTTC.

At least ten counts were recorded for this clonotype. CDR3 sequence: CASSWGTEETQYF. In DNA form, the CDR3 reads TGTGCCAGCAGCTGGGGGACTGAAGAGACCCAGTACTTC. The J gene is TRBJ2-5, the V gene TRBV7-2; TRBD2 might be the D (6 bases). This CDR3 is 13 amino acids long. V was shortened by 4 bases and J by 3 bases, with 9 bases between the two germline ends. Per the germline V gene, CDR1 is SGHTA and CDR2 is FQGNSA.

This clonotype was counted many times. The chain carries TRBV12-3 or TRBV12-4 and TRBJ2-1; tentatively, D is TRBD1 or TRBD2 (5 bases each). V gave up 4 bases and J gave up 9 bases, with 19 bases separating them. The CDR3 consists of 15 residues. CDR3 residues: CASSSGQGPYAEQFF. In DNA, the CDR3 is TGTGCCAGCAGTTCGGGGCAGGGCCCATATGCTGAGCAGTTCTTC.

This clonotype was found many times. The V call is TRBV20-1, the J call TRBJ2-2, with 7 bases lining up with TRBD1. This CDR3 comprises 16 residues. V shed 0 bases and J 0 bases; nucleotides not matched to a gene: 4. CDR1 is DFQATT, CDR2 SNEGSKA, per germline (reference sequence). CDR3 coding DNA: TGCAGTGCTAGAGATCTGAGGGGGCCGAACACCGGGGAGCTGTTTTTT. Protein sequence: CSARDLRGPNTGELFF.

This clonotype was seen many times. V and J are TRBV20-1 and TRBJ1-1; a possible D gene is TRBD1 (5 bases). Germline lookup yields CDR1 DFQATT and CDR2 SNEGSKA (reference sequence). This CDR3 contains 12 residues. V lost 1 base to trimming and J lost 4 bases, with 7 bases between them. The CDR3, as DNA: TGCAGTGCTAGAGGGGGCCCCACTGAAGCTTTCTTT. This codes for CSARGGPTEAFF.

This clonotype came up many times. The chain links TRBV5-1 to TRBJ2-7, with D tentatively TRBD1 (5 bases). The CDR3 is 12 amino acids. Per germline, CDR1 SGHRS and CDR2 YFSETQ. Trimming removed 4 bases from V and 3 bases from J, with 8 bases in between. The CDR3 DNA reads as TGCGCCAGCAGCCTTCAGGGCTACGAGCAGTACTTC. Protein sequence: CASSLQGYEQYF.